Reported below is one T cell receptor (beta chain). This specimen belongs to a study of CDR3 diversity in severe acne. One entry per CDR3 protein, called by TCRdb with MiXCR from the PCR reads. The top ten hold approximately 10% of the sample, which has fewer than 90,000 distinct CDR3 sequences, less than 65% seen once. In germline, CDR1 is DFQATT, CDR2 SNEGSKA (reference sequence). The CDR3 is made up of 16 amino acids. Trimming removed 0 bases from V and 6 bases from J; junction bases left unmatched: 11. Input material: blood. This TCR derives from a male donor with severe acne vulgaris. V is TRBV20-1 and J is TRBJ1-1; 9 bases are a match to TRBD1. CDR3 in DNA: TGCAGTGCTAGAGATTGGACGGGACAGGGTGGCGCTGAAGCTTTCTTT. Translating gives CSARDWTGQGGAEAFF.